The rows below give T cell receptor beta chains drawn from one sample of a study of T cells in tuberculosis. Sequencing was performed with immunoSEQ multiplex PCR; in TCRdb, only in-frame clones are kept and a portion is missing. There are around 33,000 clones in the sample; around 92% occur only once, and about 7.8% lies in the top ten. The specimen was PBMCs. The receptors shown here come from a donor aged 10 to 29 with latent tuberculosis or without tuberculosis infection. Some clones in this sample may be carry-over from other donors' samples. CDR3s include the opening cysteine and the closing phenylalanine or tryptophan. Each record gives: V gene, J gene, clone size, D gene, CDR3 protein, CDR3 DNA. A D gene is named only where the DNA matches it firmly. Clone size is stated in some rows and not others, as once, few, many or a class when expanded.

TRBV13,TRBJ2-7,-,TRBD2,CASSTVTSGRPYF,TGTGCCAGCAGCACCGTCACTAGCGGGAGGCCGTACTTC
TRBV29-1,TRBJ1-1,-,-,CSVGGGTEAFF,TGCAGCGTTGGGGGAGGGACTGAAGCTTTCTTT
TRBV6-5,TRBJ2-7,-,-,CASGLSSYEQYF,TGTGCCAGTGGACTGAGCTCCTACGAGCAGTACTTC
TRBV4-1,TRBJ1-1,-,-,CASSQVLGPNKDTEAFF,TGCGCCAGCAGCCAAGTTCTGGGGCCCAACAAGGACACTGAAGCTTTCTTT
TRBV11-2,TRBJ1-1,-,TRBD1,CASSWTGGRGTEAFF,TGTGCCAGCAGCTGGACAGGGGGCCGGGGTACTGAAGCTTTCTTT
TRBV5-1,TRBJ1-3,-,-,CASSLESSRAGNTIYF,TGCGCCAGCAGCTTGGAAAGTTCGAGGGCTGGAAACACCATATATTTT
TRBV7-8,TRBJ1-1,-,-,CASSPLLGGGTEAFF,TGTGCCAGCAGCCCGTTATTGGGGGGGGGCACTGAAGCTTTCTTT
TRBV28,TRBJ2-7,once,TRBD1,CASSPGTGNEQYF,TGTGCCAGCAGTCCCGGGACAGGGAACGAGCAGTACTTC
TRBV2,TRBJ2-1,-,-,CASSGFPAYNEQFF,TGTGCCAGCAGTGGCTTCCCAGCCTACAATGAGCAGTTCTTC
TRBV27,TRBJ1-4,-,TRBD1,CASLPRDRGPWLEKLFF,TGTGCCAGCCTGCCCCGGGACAGGGGCCCATGGTTAGAAAAACTGTTTTTT
TRBV20-1,TRBJ2-4,-,-,CSATTLNIQYF,TGCAGTGCTACTACTCTTAACATTCAGTACTTC
TRBV28,TRBJ2-7,-,TRBD1,CASSRGQGGLYEQYF,TGTGCCAGCAGTCGCGGACAGGGGGGGCTCTACGAGCAGTACTTC
TRBV7-7,TRBJ1-5,-,-,CASSFSEGQPQHF,TGTGCCAGCAGCTTTTCTGAGGGTCAGCCCCAGCATTTT
TRBV19,TRBJ1-5,-,TRBD1,CASSTDRDSNQPQHF,TGTGCCAGTAGTACCGACAGGGATAGCAATCAGCCCCAGCATTTT
TRBV4-1,TRBJ2-3,-,TRBD1,CASSPGQGVSTDTQYF,TGCGCCAGCAGCCCGGGACAGGGGGTTAGCACAGATACGCAGTATTTT
TRBV5-1,TRBJ2-3,-,-,CASSLDQITDTQYF,TGCGCCAGCAGCTTGGACCAGATCACAGATACGCAGTATTTT
TRBV27,TRBJ2-3,-,-,CASSLTAASTDTQYF,TGTGCCAGCAGTTTAACAGCGGCCAGCACAGATACGCAGTATTTT
TRBV2,TRBJ2-7,-,-,CASTHDWSYEQYF,TGTGCCAGTACCCACGACTGGTCCTACGAGCAGTACTTC
TRBV18,TRBJ2-1,-,TRBD2,CASSPPGLAGGESNEQFF,TGTGCCAGCTCACCACCGGGACTAGCGGGAGGAGAGAGCAATGAGCAGTTCTTC
TRBV5-1,TRBJ2-2,-,-,CASSLSEGAVGELFF,TGCGCCAGCAGCTTGTCGGAGGGGGCAGTCGGGGAGCTGTTTTTT
TRBV7-2,TRBJ2-2,-,TRBD2,CASSPRAGRGAGELFF,TGTGCCAGCAGCCCGAGGGCCGGGAGGGGGGCCGGGGAGCTGTTTTTT
TRBV19,TRBJ2-7,-,TRBD2,CASSPGGGTGEQYF,TGTGCCAGTAGTCCCGGGGGAGGGACGGGAGAGCAGTACTTC
TRBV25-1,TRBJ2-7,-,-,CASSDRGAEGLSSYEQYF,TGTGCCAGCAGCGACCGGGGGGCAGAAGGGCTAAGCTCCTACGAGCAGTACTTC
TRBV5-1,TRBJ2-6,-,TRBD1,CASSGDRGLISGANVLTF,TGCGCCAGCAGCGGGGACAGGGGGCTTATATCTGGGGCCAACGTCCTGACTTTC
TRBV29-1,TRBJ1-1,-,-,CSAGDTEAFF,TGCAGCGCGGGGGACACTGAAGCTTTCTTT
TRBV6-5,TRBJ1-5,-,TRBD1,CASSSLTGGGNQPQHF,TGTGCCAGCAGTTCCTTGACAGGGGGCGGGAATCAGCCCCAGCATTTT
TRBV28,TRBJ2-6,-,TRBD1,CASSPRTGAGANVLTF,TGTGCCAGCAGTCCGCGGACAGGCGCTGGGGCCAACGTCCTGACTTTC
TRBV7-9,TRBJ1-1,-,TRBD1,CASSPTGTGVYLNTEAFF,TGTGCCAGCAGCCCTACCGGGACAGGGGTTTATTTGAACACTGAAGCTTTCTTT
TRBV5-1,TRBJ2-3,-,TRBD1,CASSLGGQGTDTQYF,TGCGCCAGCAGCTTGGGAGGACAGGGCACAGATACGCAGTATTTT
TRBV15,TRBJ2-7,once,-,CATSRGTASYEQYF,TGTGCCACCAGCAGAGGGACAGCTTCCTACGAGCAGTACTTC
TRBV7-9,TRBJ2-2,-,-,CASSLQRLAVPGELFF,TGTGCCAGCAGCTTACAGCGACTGGCGGTCCCCGGGGAGCTGTTTTTT
TRBV11-2,TRBJ1-5,-,TRBD1,CASSRGTVQPQHF,TGTGCCAGCAGCCGTGGGACAGTTCAGCCCCAGCATTTT
TRBV11-2,TRBJ2-7,few,TRBD2,CASSLRSSGLARYEQYF,TGTGCCAGCAGCTTGCGTAGCTCGGGACTAGCTCGCTACGAGCAGTACTTC
TRBV11-2,TRBJ2-3,once,-,CASSPATDTQYF,TGTGCCAGCAGCCCTGCGACAGATACGCAGTATTTT